The next 18 T cell receptor beta chains were all read from a single sample in a study of shared clonotypes between healthy human individuals. Assay: immunoSEQ multiplex PCR; the TCRdb copy retains only in-frame clones and omits some. The repertoire holds about 1.5 million clones, with 95% to 99% as singletons. Sample: naive CD4+ T cells sorted from blood. The subset denotes: CD45RA+ positively selected. These receptors originate from a man aged 25 to 40 in good health.

The chain uses TRBV7-2 and TRBJ2-7; TRBD2 might be the D (5 bases). Germline-derived CDR1 and CDR2 are SGHTA and FQGNSA. The CDR3 is 13 amino acids. V was cut by 5 bases and J by 4 bases, with 12 bases left in between. CDR3 in amino acids: CASSPAEAYEQYF. The CDR3 DNA sequence: TGTGCCAGCAGCCCCGCGGAGGCTTACGAGCAGTACTTC.

V usage is TRBV29-1 and J usage is TRBJ2-7; D not resolved. CDR1 and CDR2 (germline): SQVTM, ANQGSEA. This CDR3 has 16 amino acids. The CDR3 DNA reads TGCAACACCCACCGAACAAAGACCCCCGGGTGTTACGAGCAGTACTTC. Its translation: CNTHRTKTPGCYEQYF.

This rearrangement joins TRBV5-5 to TRBJ2-5; unclear D gene. Germline V gene data show CDR1 as SGHKS and CDR2 as YYEKEE (reference sequence). The V and J ends lost 1 base and 4 bases respectively, with 5 bases between them. The CDR3 has 12 residues. The CDR3 loop is CASSLSLETQYF. The CDR3 coding sequence is TGTGCCAGCAGCTTGTCACTAGAGACCCAGTACTTC.

V gene TRBV11-2 combines with J gene TRBJ2-2, with D uncertain. V was pared by 4 bases and J by 1 base, with 13 bases between. This CDR3 spans 16 amino acids. Germline loops: CDR1 SGHAT, CDR2 FQNNGV. The CDR3 reads CASSSLRKLNTGELFF. The DNA for the CDR3 is TGTGCCAGCAGCTCCTTGCGCAAGTTGAACACCGGGGAGCTGTTTTTT.

The rearrangement uses TRBV28 and TRBJ2-2; D not resolved. The CDR3 is made up of 13 amino acids. Germline V CDR1 and CDR2: MDHEN, SYDVKM. V dropped 2 bases and J dropped 6 bases, with 7 bases sitting between them. CDR3 nucleotides: TGTGCCAGCAGTTTACTAGTTCCCGGGGAGCTGTTTTTT. Its translation is CASSLLVPGELFF.

This chain uses TRBV5-4 with TRBJ2-5; D unresolved. Looked up from germline, CDR1 is SGHNT and CDR2 is YYREEE (reference sequence). V lost 2 bases and J lost 5, with 13 bases in between. The CDR3 spans 14 residues. The CDR3 sequence is CASSLGSATETQYF. The CDR3 DNA follows: TGTGCCAGCAGCTTAGGTTCAGCGACGGAGACCCAGTACTTC.

This chain connects TRBV19 to TRBJ2-1; 13 bases align to TRBD2. The CDR3 extends over 16 amino acids. Germline V gives CDR1 LNHDA, CDR2 SQIVND (reference sequence). Trimming took 7 bases from V and 10 from J; bases not matched to a gene: 13. The CDR3 region is CASISGTSGESGEQFF. CDR3 DNA sequence: TGTGCCAGTATCTCCGGGACTAGCGGGGAGTCAGGGGAGCAGTTCTTC.

The V gene is TRBV7-9, the J gene TRBJ2-5, with 7 bases identical to TRBD1. This CDR3 has 14 amino acids. Trimming took 4 bases from V and 5 from J; bases not matched to a gene: 7. Germline V gene lookup returns CDR1 SEHNR and CDR2 FQNEAQ (reference sequence). CDR3 coding DNA: TGTGCCAGCAGCTCGACAGGGATTATGGAGACCCAGTACTTC. Its translation is CASSSTGIMETQYF.

The J gene is TRBJ2-3, the V gene TRBV28, with D perhaps given as TRBD1 or TRBD2 (6 bases each). CDR3 length: 17 residues. Trimming pared 3 bases from V and 9 bases from J, leaving 25 bases between. Germline V gene data show CDR1 as MDHEN and CDR2 as SYDVKM. The CDR3 loop reads CASSFSGRGTRSRTQYF. In DNA form, the CDR3 reads TGTGCCAGCAGTTTCTCCGGACGGGGGACAAGGAGTCGCACGCAGTATTTT.

The chain is built from TRBV27 and TRBJ2-7, with 8 positions matching TRBD1. Germline lookup yields CDR1 MNHEY and CDR2 SMNVEV (reference sequence). This CDR3 has 15 residues. J lost 2 bases, V lost 6 bases, and 9 bases had no gene match. CDR3 DNA sequence: TGTGCCAGCAGAATTAACAGGGGGGAAGCCTACGAGCAGTACTTC. This codes for CASRINRGEAYEQYF.

This chain connects TRBV7-3 to TRBJ2-7; 14 nucleotides line up with TRBD2. The CDR3 contains 19 residues. The trim removed 5 bases at V and 2 bases at J, leaving 14 bases unmatched. Germline V gene lookup returns CDR1 SGHTA and CDR2 FQGTGA. The CDR3 protein is CASSAYPGTSGRQAYEQYF. The CDR3 DNA is TGTGCCAGCAGCGCCTATCCCGGGACTAGCGGGAGACAGGCCTACGAGCAGTACTTC.

The chain carries TRBV5-4 and TRBJ1-4; D uncertain. The CDR3 sequence is 12 residues long. From germline, CDR1 is SGHNT and CDR2 YYREEE (reference sequence). Trimming removed 4 bases at V and 7 bases at J, with 8 bases between. CDR3 sequence: CASSRAGEKLFF. CDR3 coding DNA: TGTGCCAGCAGCCGGGCGGGTGAAAAACTGTTTTTT.

The CDR3 region has the DNA TGTGCCAGCAGTAGGAAGGGAGAAAGGGACGAGCAGTACTTC. This sequence encodes CASSRKGERDEQYF. This rearrangement joins TRBV7-9 to TRBJ2-7; D may be TRBD2 (5 bases). Trimming removed 6 bases at V and 5 bases at J, with 17 bases between. Per the germline V gene, CDR1 is SEHNR and CDR2 is FQNEAQ (reference sequence). CDR3 size: 14 residues.

The CDR3 bases are TGTGCCAGCCAAACTCAGGTCCGCTCCTACAATGAGCAGTTCTTC. It codes for CASQTQVRSYNEQFF. The chain couples TRBV6-1 to TRBJ2-1, with D hard to call. The CDR3 has 15 amino acids. Trimming pared 8 bases from V and 0 bases from J, leaving 14 bases between. Germline V gene sequence: CDR1 MNHNS, CDR2 SASEGT.

The chain's CDR3 is CASSRGTGYNEQFF. The CDR3 region has the DNA TGCGCCAGCAGCCGGGGGACAGGATACAATGAGCAGTTCTTC. The V gene is TRBV5-1, the J gene TRBJ2-1; 8 nucleotides line up with TRBD1. The CDR3 runs 14 residues. CDR1 SGHRS and CDR2 YFSETQ come from the germline V gene. Trimming took 4 bases from V and 4 from J; bases not matched to a gene: 4.

The chain uses TRBV29-1 and TRBJ1-2; D ambiguous. The ends were cut back, 6 bases at V and 8 bases at J, with 13 bases in the middle. CDR1 SQVTM and CDR2 ANQGSEA come from the germline V gene. The CDR3 totals 11 residues. The CDR3 DNA follows: TGCAGCGTCTCTGAGGTATACGGCTACACCTTC. It encodes CSVSEVYGYTF.

Of note for this clone: Other DNA sequences from this sample encode an identical CDR3 as well. The CDR3 nucleotides are TGTGCCAGCTCACCAGGACGGAACAATCAGCCCCAGCATTTT. It specifies CASSPGRNNQPQHF. V is TRBV18 and J is TRBJ1-5, with D hard to call. V was pared by 2 bases and J by 3 bases, with 8 bases between. Germline assignment: CDR1 KGHSH and CDR2 LQKENI. The CDR3 has 14 residues.

CDR3 nucleotides: TGTGCCAGCAGCCACAGGGGTATTCAGCACGGGGAGCTGTTTTTT. It encodes CASSHRGIQHGELFF. The chain is built from TRBV7-3 and TRBJ2-2; 7 bases align to TRBD1. V dropped 5 bases and J dropped 7; count of bases not matched to a gene: 10. Germline CDR1 reads SGHTA; CDR2 reads FQGTGA. This CDR3 spans 15 amino acids.